This entry concerns a single T cell receptor beta chain. TCRdb recomputed calls from the reads with MiXCR, one row per CDR3 protein. The sample lists under 200,000 distinct CDR3 sequences; over 25% were seen once. The record originates from a study of T cell repertoires in cytomegalovirus infection. V lost 1 base, J lost 1 base, and 7 bases stayed unmatched. The length of the CDR3 is 17 residues. Germline assignment: CDR1 SGHVS and CDR2 FNYEAQ. The chain recombines TRBV7-6 with TRBJ1-5, with 7 bases identical to TRBD1. The TCR comes from a human donor in good health (CMV status not recorded). Some clones in this sample may be carry-over from other donors' samples. The sample consisted of PBMCs. The CDR3 reads CASSLGAGGGSNQPQHF. As DNA, the CDR3 is TGTGCCAGCAGCTTAGGGGCAGGGGGAGGGAGCAATCAGCCCCAGCATTTT. Drawing the rest from reference TRBV7-6 and TRBJ1-5, the complete variable domain is GAGVSQSPRYKVTKRGQDVALRCDPISGHVSLYWYRQALGQGPEFLTYFNYEAQQDKSGLPNDRFSAERPEGSISTLTIQRTEQRDSAMYRCASSLGAGGGSNQPQHFGDGTRLSIL.